Included here is one T cell receptor (beta chain) sequence, with context. Which antigen it targets is not known. No qualities accompany the bases; no much larger clone lies one base away. Trimmed from V: 3 bases; trimmed from J: 7 bases; junction bases lacking a gene match: 11. CDR1 and CDR2, per the germline V gene, are SGHTA and FQGTGA. Taken from cysteine to phenylalanine, the CDR3 has 16 residues. Kept here is only the CDR3 DNA, which spans 48 bases and is read in frame from base 1. The sample is drawn from a study of blood T cell repertoires in COVID-19 (dated by TCRdb to 2020 to 2021). In terms of the full investigation: Samples covering the acute and convalescent phases of COVID-19 were provided by collaborators in the United States, Italy and Spain. The prospective study material was composed of cDNA or gDNA derived from T cells, B-cell-depleted T cells, or PBMCs. Deeply sampled blood TCRbeta repertoires from subjects exposed to, actively infected with, or recovered from COVID-19 were included in the dataset. The repertoires were released in a freely available public database intended as a resource for research on the immune response to SARS-CoV-2. Samples came from the ongoing ImmuneRACE study (first 160 participants) plus 1,254 subjects from 6 global collaborators. The sample metadata nearly always contained a de-identified subject ID, COVID-19 status, age in years and sex. Where available, HLA class I and class II types were obtained from metadata supplied by the sample provider rather than from assay-based typing.

The immunoSEQ Assay, a bias-controlled multiplex PCR, was used to amplify TCRbeta CDR3 regions from genomic DNA. Per the authors' processing: The number of nucleated cells in each sample was estimated by amplification of reference gene primers within the assay. Sequence reads were collapsed and filtered to measure the absolute abundance of every unique TCRbeta CDR3 rearrangement. For each sample, productive Simpson clonality was calculated as the square root of Simpson's diversity index across productive rearrangements. Imported from immuneACCESS, the table was reduced by TCRdb to in-frame sequences with V and J called. These copies leave out some clones; in studies compared against another copy, an unresolved V gene accounts for under half, and the cause of the remainder is not known. The V and J calls and clone size are taken from that table; D and trimming were inferred from the DNA. This sample has 110,000 to 150,000 clones in its table, and under 85% of those were observed once. Jointly, the top ten make up 1.5% to 2% of the sample.

On the study overall, not on this receptor specifically: The quantity of clinical and demographic metadata differed by source and by participant and was supplied without curation.

Participants in the prospective study were aged roughly 18 to 89 years, lived in 20 to 25 United States geographic areas, and enrolled through a virtual design. To assign participants to cohorts, the prospective study relied on clinical history that participants themselves reported in a screening survey and a study questionnaire. Exposed participants were defined as having been in contact with someone with a PCR-confirmed or clinician-diagnosed COVID-19 case within 2 weeks of study entry. Mobile phlebotomists in the prospective study collected whole blood, serum and a nasopharyngeal or oropharyngeal swab from every participant. Over an approximately two-month period, participants in the prospective study had the option of providing additional blood draws and questionnaires. Before DNA extraction, blood samples from the prospective study were shipped at room temperature or frozen.

The chain was built from TRBV7-3 and TRBJ2-1; a stretch of 8 junction bases matches TRBD2. The sequence came from a woman under 30 who had been exposed to COVID-19. The sequencing input was PBMCs or T cells enriched from blood (not recorded which). The DNA sequence reads TGTGCCAGCAGCTTCCAAGCGGGAGTCCCGCGAAATGAGCAGTTCTTC. The resulting protein is CASSFQAGVPRNEQFF.